This paragraph covers one T cell receptor beta chain sequence. Participants spanned ages about 18 to 90 years and resided in 20 to 30 US areas. Donors of Cohort 3 who recovered were those that had two negative PCRs, clearance, or symptom resolution. The data were taken from a study of blood T cell repertoires in COVID-19. The CDR3 extends over 12 amino acids. V was pared by 4 bases and J by 1 base, with 4 bases between. The V gene's germline CDR1 is MNHEY and CDR2 SVGAGI. In the authors' workflow: For nucleated cells, counts were estimated from reference gene primer amplification. Produced via immunoSEQ multiplex PCR; TCRdb's table is partial and in-frame only. D and trimming come from the DNA, and the V and J calls and clone size come from that table. Of around 170,000 clones listed, less than 90% were seen once; the top ten hold 8%.

This TCR came from a woman between 45 and 65 years old who had recovered from COVID-19. The J gene is TRBJ1-1, the V gene TRBV6-5; D remains ambiguous. The sample consisted of PBMCs or T cells enriched from blood (not recorded which). CDR3 coding DNA: TGTGCCAGCAGTTTCAGGAACACTGAAGCTTTCTTT. Translation: CASSFRNTEAFF.